These 25 T cell receptor beta chains originate from one sample sequenced in a study of T-cell reconstitution after alpha-beta-depleted transplantation in children. Molecular barcoding with unique molecular identifiers was used for the TCRbeta library. MiXCR was run by TCRdb on the PCR reads, yielding one entry per CDR3 protein. Here the sample spans about 980,000 distinct CDR3 sequences, roughly 29% being singletons. The sequenced sample was PBMCs, mostly from graft donor cells, obtained 360 days after TCRalphabeta/CD19-depleted stem cell transplant. All receptors derive from a boy less than two years old who had a stem cell transplant for SCID, so the T cells may come from the graft donor.

This clonotype appeared a few times. V usage is TRBV29-1 and J usage is TRBJ2-5; 7 positions agree with TRBD2. Trimming removed 7 bases from V and 1 base from J; junction bases left unmatched: 6. Germline loops: CDR1 SQVTM, CDR2 ANQGSEA. The CDR3 totals 13 residues. CDR3: CSGGGFGQETQYF. The CDR3 nucleotides read TGCAGCGGGGGGGGATTCGGCCAAGAGACCCAGTACTTC. The variable domain in full, completed from reference TRBV29-1 and TRBJ2-5, reads SAVISQKPSRDICQRGTSLTIQCQVDSQVTMMFWYRQQPGQSLTLIATANQGSEATYESGFVIDKFPISRPNLTFSTLTVSNMSPEDSSIYLCSGGGFGQETQYFGPGTRLLVL.

The rearrangement uses TRBV27 and TRBJ2-3; TRBD1 matches 9 bases. V lost 4 bases and J lost 6; bases outside the gene matches: 2. This CDR3 is built from 13 residues. Germline CDR1 MNHEY, CDR2 SMNVEV (reference sequence). The CDR3 region is CASSWTGDDTQYF. CDR3 DNA sequence: TGTGCCAGCAGTTGGACAGGGGATGATACGCAGTATTTT.

The chain has TRBV7-2 and TRBJ2-1; D perhaps matches TRBD2 (5 bases). The ends were cut back, 1 base at V and 12 bases at J, with 22 bases in the middle. The V gene's germline CDR1 is SGHTA and CDR2 FQGNSA. This CDR3 is built from 16 residues. The CDR3 sequence is CASSLVRAGPSIGQFF. As DNA, the CDR3 is TGTGCCAGCAGCTTAGTGCGGGCAGGACCGTCCATAGGGCAGTTCTTC.

The V call is TRBV4-1, the J call TRBJ1-1; D may be TRBD1 (6 bases). The germline CDR1 and CDR2 sequences are MGHRA and YSYEKL. The V gene lost 4 bases and the J gene lost 2 bases, with 23 bases spanning the gap. This CDR3 contains 18 residues. CDR3 residues: CASSRILLAGAFNTEAFF. Here the CDR3 DNA reads TGCGCCAGCAGCCGAATACTCTTGGCAGGGGCCTTCAACACTGAAGCTTTCTTT.

This chain uses TRBV15 with TRBJ1-1; D is unclear. CDR3 size: 14 residues. V lost 5 bases and J 2 bases, leaving 12 bases between the germline ends. Germline loops: CDR1 LNHNV, CDR2 YYDKDF (reference sequence). The DNA for the CDR3 is TGTGCCACCAGCGGACCAGGAGTAAACACTGAAGCTTTCTTT. This translates into CATSGPGVNTEAFF.

A single count supports this clonotype. The chain has TRBV28 and TRBJ1-2; no reliable D call. Germline CDR1 reads MDHEN; CDR2 reads SYDVKM. V was trimmed by 6 bases and J by 3 bases, leaving 20 bases between them. The CDR3 totals 16 residues. The CDR3: CASSPANVRHYYGYTF. CDR3 in DNA: TGTGCCAGCAGCCCCGCCAACGTGAGGCATTACTATGGCTACACCTTC.

This clonotype was found a few times. The chain combines TRBV4-1 with TRBJ2-5, with 7 bases identical to TRBD1. This CDR3 contains 16 residues. V lost 3 bases and J lost 1; bases outside the gene matches: 8. The V gene's germline CDR1 is MGHRA and CDR2 YSYEKL. The CDR3 sequence: CASSQGFGTVQETQYF. The CDR3 DNA reads TGCGCCAGCAGCCAGGGCTTTGGGACAGTCCAAGAGACCCAGTACTTC.

The chain is built from TRBV20-1 and TRBJ2-5, with 7 bases fitting TRBD1. The CDR3 has 16 amino acids. V gave up 0 bases and J gave up 7 bases; unmatched junction bases: 14. The germline V gene has CDR1 DFQATT and CDR2 SNEGSKA (reference sequence). The CDR3 loop reads CSARDPSTGHSGTQYF. The DNA for the CDR3 is TGCAGTGCTAGAGACCCGTCGACAGGGCACTCCGGGACCCAGTACTTC.

This clonotype was counted only a few times. The germline gene is not matched at one end of the junction; a read error may be the cause. The chain joins TRBV4-3 to TRBJ2-1, with D perhaps TRBD1 (6 bases). The CDR3 has 16 residues. Germline CDR1 and CDR2: LGHNA and YSLEER. CDR3 DNA sequence: TGCGCCAACAGCCAAGATTGGCAGGGGACCTACAATGAGCAGTTCTTC. Protein: CANSQDWQGTYNEQFF.

This clonotype turned up a few times. The rearrangement uses TRBV6-2 or TRBV6-3 and TRBJ1-5; D not certain. The CDR3 spans 16 residues. Germline values: CDR1 MNHEY, CDR2 SVGEGT. V was clipped by 4 bases and J by 0 bases, with 13 bases between them. CDR3 bases: TGTGCCAGCAGTTCCCTCAGCGTCAATAGCAATCAGCCCCAGCATTTT. Translating it yields CASSSLSVNSNQPQHF.

The CDR3 DNA sequence: TGCGCCAGCAAAGGACAAGGGGACGAGCAGTACTTC. This codes for CASKGQGDEQYF. This sequence joins TRBV5-1 and TRBJ2-7, with TRBD1 as a possible D gene (5 bases). The germline V gene has CDR1 SGHRS and CDR2 YFSETQ. The CDR3 has 12 residues. The V end lost 6 bases, the J end lost 5 bases, and 12 bases lay between the germline ends.

The rearrangement joins TRBV12-3 or TRBV12-4 to TRBJ2-5; the D gene is possibly TRBD2 (5 bases). Trimming pared 7 bases from V and 2 bases from J, leaving 11 bases between. The CDR3 is 13 amino acids. The CDR3 region is CASNEGSQETQYF. The CDR3, as DNA: TGTGCCAGCAATGAGGGATCACAAGAGACCCAGTACTTC.

V is TRBV11-2 and J is TRBJ2-3, with 8 bases matching TRBD1. CDR3 length: 16 residues. Germline V lookup: CDR1 SGHAT, CDR2 FQNNGV. Unmatched junction bases numbered 3, after V lost 1 base and J lost 0 bases. The CDR3 DNA sequence: TGTGCCAGCAGCTTAGGGGGACAGGCGAGCACAGATACGCAGTATTTT. It codes for CASSLGGQASTDTQYF. The whole variable domain, filled in from reference TRBV11-2 and TRBJ2-3, reads EAGVAQSPRYKIIEKRQSVAFWCNPISGHATLYWYQQILGQGPKLLIQFQNNGVVDDSQLPKDRFSAERLKGVDSTLKIQPAKLEDSAVYLCASSLGGQASTDTQYFGPGTRLTVL.

This clonotype was found a few times. This chain connects TRBV20-1 to TRBJ2-2; 9 bases match TRBD1. With 6 bases clipped from V and 6 bases from J, the junction kept 8 bases outside the gene matches. Germline lookup yields CDR1 DFQATT and CDR2 SNEGSKA (reference sequence). The CDR3 loop spans 14 amino acids. For the CDR3, the DNA is TGCAGTGCCGCGGGACAGGGAGATCCCGGGGAGCTGTTTTTT. Translated: CSAAGQGDPGELFF.

The chain couples TRBV15 to TRBJ2-3, with D perhaps given as TRBD1 or TRBD2 (5 bases each). Germline CDR1 reads LNHNV; CDR2 reads YYDKDF (reference sequence). V dropped 6 bases and J dropped 1 base, with 11 bases sitting between them. The CDR3 sequence is 14 residues long. The CDR3 nucleotides read TGTGCCACCAGGTCCCAGGGACGCACAGATACGCAGTATTTT. Protein: CATRSQGRTDTQYF.

The chain carries TRBV20-1 and TRBJ2-7, with D possibly TRBD1 on 5 matching bases. Per germline, CDR1 DFQATT and CDR2 SNEGSKA (reference sequence). V dropped 5 bases and J dropped 0 bases, with 8 bases sitting between them. This CDR3 region has 12 residues. This CDR3 reads CSAATGSYEQYF. CDR3 sequence (DNA): TGCAGTGCTGCAACAGGCTCCTACGAGCAGTACTTC.

This clonotype has ten or more counts. V and J are TRBV9 and TRBJ2-7; D possibly matches TRBD1 or TRBD2 (5 bases each). In germline, CDR1 is SGDLS, CDR2 YYNGEE. Trimming shortened V by 0 bases and J by 3 bases, and 16 bases separated the two germline ends. CDR3 size: 16 residues. CDR3 sequence (DNA): TGTGCCAGCAGCGTAGACGAGGGGCGGCCTGTCTACGAGCAGTACTTC. Its translation: CASSVDEGRPVYEQYF.

The chain recombines TRBV4-2 with TRBJ2-3; D ambiguous. The V gene lost 0 bases and the J gene lost 1 base, with 11 bases spanning the gap. The V gene's germline CDR1 is LGHNA and CDR2 YNFKEQ. This CDR3 is built from 16 residues. The CDR3 nucleotides are TGTGCCAGCAGCCAAGAGTTGACTTGGGGCACAGATACGCAGTATTTT. Amino acid sequence: CASSQELTWGTDTQYF.

This clonotype occurred many times. The chain recombines TRBV7-3 with TRBJ2-3, with D tentatively TRBD1 or TRBD2 (5 bases each). CDR1 and CDR2 (germline): SGHTA, FQGTGA. The germline V and J ends were trimmed by 2 bases and 3 bases, with 12 bases remaining between them. The length of the CDR3 is 15 residues. The CDR3 nucleotides are TGTGCCAGCAGCTTACGAGGCAGGGAGACAGATACGCAGTATTTT. Translating gives CASSLRGRETDTQYF. The whole variable domain, remainder taken from reference TRBV7-3 and TRBJ2-3, is GAGVSQTPSNKVTEKGKYVELRCDPISGHTALYWYRQSLGQGPEFLIYFQGTGAADDSGLPNDRFFAVRPEGSVSTLKIQRTERGDSAVYLCASSLRGRETDTQYFGPGTRLTVL.

This clonotype was seen many times. The chain links TRBV7-9 to TRBJ2-1; D perhaps matches TRBD1 (6 bases). This CDR3 region has 15 residues. Germline V lookup: CDR1 SEHNR, CDR2 FQNEAQ (reference sequence). V lost 6 bases and J 6 bases, leaving 18 bases between the germline ends. Here the CDR3 reads CASSPTGSSGNEQFF. The CDR3 DNA sequence: TGTGCCAGCAGTCCCACAGGGTCTTCGGGCAATGAGCAGTTCTTC.

The chain links TRBV4-3 to TRBJ2-4; tentative D call: TRBD1 (5 bases). CDR1 LGHNA and CDR2 YSLEER come from the germline V gene. V lost 0 bases and J 7 bases, leaving 13 bases between the germline ends. This CDR3 is 15 amino acids long. CDR3 loop: CASSQDYGAGNIQYF. CDR3 DNA sequence: TGCGCCAGCAGCCAAGATTACGGCGCAGGGAACATTCAGTACTTC.

DNA of the CDR3: TGCAGCGTTGAGGACAGGCGGGGGGAGACCCAGTACTTC. Protein: CSVEDRRGETQYF. The rearrangement uses TRBV29-1 and TRBJ2-5, with D perhaps given as TRBD1 or TRBD2 (7 bases each). The V gene's germline CDR1 is SQVTM and CDR2 ANQGSEA. The CDR3 length is 13 residues. Trimming took 3 bases from V and 5 from J, leaving 13 bases between them.

The chain links TRBV28 to TRBJ1-6; D gene unclear. The V gene's germline CDR1 is MDHEN and CDR2 SYDVKM. The CDR3 contains 17 residues. Deletions cut 7 bases from V and 6 bases from J, with 22 bases between. CDR3 DNA sequence: TGTGCCAGCAACCCGGGCGTTGGTAACGCGGTTAATTCACCCCTCCACTTT. Its protein product is CASNPGVGNAVNSPLHF.

The chain is built from TRBV5-1 and TRBJ2-5, with TRBD1 matching over 7 bases. CDR1 SGHRS and CDR2 YFSETQ come from the germline V gene. Trimming cost V 4 bases and J 2 bases; bases outside gene matches: 5. The CDR3 has 14 amino acids. The CDR3 protein is CASSGGQRQETQYF. The CDR3 region has the DNA TGCGCCAGCAGCGGGGGACAGAGACAAGAGACCCAGTACTTC.

V is TRBV7-2 and J is TRBJ2-3; D is uncertain. Germline CDR1 reads SGHTA; CDR2 reads FQGNSA. The CDR3 spans 14 residues. Trimming pared 4 bases from V and 2 bases from J, leaving 10 bases between. The CDR3 DNA is TGTGCCAGCAGCTCCATCTCCGCCACAGATACGCAGTATTTT. This encodes CASSSISATDTQYF.